This T cell receptor beta chain originates from a study of cytomegalovirus exposure and HLA in healthy donors. Study conclusions and caveats: An analysis that came later showed most CMV-associated TCR beta chains appearing HLA-restricted. It is likely that the observed cluster of highly shared sequence variants was a sequencing artifact. According to a later analysis, donors in an Asian-associated ancestry cluster reportedly had fewer N-insertions than the 666-donor mean. Previous analysis showed most TCR beta V segments were productive about 87% or about 30% of the time.

As concerns this clone: Antigen unknown.

PCR employed 60 Vbeta and 13 Jbeta primers. Method: immunoSEQ multiplex PCR; TCRdb's copy keeps in-frame clones and lacks some. Of approximately 110,000 clones detected, roughly 82% appear once; the ten largest clones hold roughly 3.5%. Germline CDR1 SQVTM, CDR2 ANQGSEA. Trimming stripped 6 bases from V and 6 bases from J, with 15 bases between. This CDR3 is built from 12 residues. Sequenced sample: PBMCs. The sequence was obtained from a human donor in good health. The chain uses TRBV29-1 and TRBJ2-7; perhaps TRBD1 as D (5 bases). DNA for the CDR3: TGCAGCGTGGCGATCAGGGCTGCCGAGCAGTACTTC. It is translated as CSVAIRAAEQYF.